This T cell receptor (beta chain) was documented in a study of metastatic and nonmetastatic thyroid tumors. Study-wide background: For malignant and benign thyroid patients, tumor or nodule tissue and blood were the sources whose repertoires were compared.

Study-wide results and caveats: Reportedly, malignant thyroid tumors had significantly higher TCR beta diversity than benign nodules, in blood and tumor.

Via MiXCR, TCRdb re-called the PCR reads. The sample contains 15,000 or so clones, 13% of which appear only once. CDR3 size: 17 residues. From germline, CDR1 is MDHEN and CDR2 SYDVKM. The V end lost 4 bases, the J end lost 0 bases, and 19 bases lay between the germline ends. About this clone: What it binds is not known.

Thyroid surgery took place with no prior treatment in any patient. The rearrangement uses TRBV28 and TRBJ2-7; unclear D gene. Sequencing was carried out using blood. The sequence was collected from a female donor with papillary thyroid cancer or a benign thyroid nodule (not recorded which). Some clones in this sample may be carry-over from other donors' samples. The CDR3 nucleotides are TGTGCCAGCAGTTCCCGGGTTCTTCGCGCAGTCTCCTACGAGCAGTACTTC. Translation gives CASSSRVLRAVSYEQYF.